This T cell receptor beta chain was observed in a study of human T cells and chemical hapten exposure (dated by TCRdb to about 2021). Study-level background: For sensitization, 2% DPC in acetone was applied to a 2 cm by 2 cm area of upper inner arm skin. Throughout the approximately 24-week study period, patients were also given weekly therapeutic DPC doses on the scalp. Patch testing was done on the upper back using Finn chambers containing 0.01% DPC, and results were scored after 6 days according to International Contact Dermatitis Research Group standards. Alopecia areata with under or over 50% scalp involvement, alopecia totalis and alopecia universalis were represented in the patient cohort, which was mostly female. Libraries were pooled for sequencing, and per-sample TCR yields varied mainly because of small differences in library volumes within the pool. Peripheral blood TCR repertoire changes were tracked in vivo in alopecia patients during primary and secondary sensitization to the hapten diphenylcyclopropenone (DPC). Blood samples were taken from patients before sensitization (week 0) and then at 2, 6 and about 24 weeks after DPC sensitization. Blood for TCR sequencing was provided by twenty-nine alopecia patients at one to four time points (pre-sensitization, 2, 6 and 24 weeks). General findings and caveats noted by the study authors: Expanded TCRs formed significantly more large CDR3 similarity clusters than pre-sensitization or healthy control sets, consistent with antigen-driven responses. Patch test score was positively correlated with the number of PT1 expanded TCRs, with significance at thresholds 8, 16 and 32 but not at 4. After repeated subsampling, the strength of the expansion versus patch-test correlation and the threshold at which it became significant changed. Because every patient had alopecia, a presumed autoimmune disease, the patients' immune response might differ from that of healthy individuals. DPC sensitization did not change the number of TCRs with a frequency above 1 in 1000, and there was no evidence of changes in global repertoire structure.

This clonotype was observed at least ten times. Its binding antigen is unknown. The sample holds no much larger clone one base away, and base qualities are not on file. This specimen's time point label, interpreted: patch test 3, about 24 weeks after DPC sensitization. Explained via the paper, the treatment or condition label denotes: therapeutic diphenylcyclopropenone sensitization with weekly scalp DPC. Blood at each patch-test visit was drawn before the patch test was applied. Eligible patients were aged 18 to 70, diagnosed with alopecia, deemed suitable for DPC therapy, and excluded if pregnant. Unfractionated whole blood was collected in Tempus Blood RNA tubes, and total RNA was extracted from that blood. Library preparation was by RACE. The data were produced on a NextSeq 500. Library preparation attached unique molecular identifiers to individual cDNA molecules for quantitative, reproducible TCR counting. For every blood RNA sample, sequencing covered both the TCR alpha and TCR beta chains. Per the authors' processing: A median of around 100,000 TCRs per sample was observed, with a range of roughly 23,224 to 750,000. The Decombinator software suite was used to annotate V, J and CDR3 in the TCR reads. Every sample was subsampled to the same number of TCRs (28,000) for the PS versus PT1 abundance plots. Expanded TCRs were defined as absent before sensitization and observed at least eight times at the 2-week time point. In-frame beta chains were kept once TCRdb had trimmed the public reads at Q25 with fastp and called clones with MiXCR. When rows share a CDR3 protein, they turn into one entry using the most common DNA and genes. TCRdb, not the authors, supplied the V and J calls. This sample has 85,000 to 100,000 distinct CDR3 sequences in its table, and less than 35% of those were observed once. Clones ranked in the top ten supply approximately 10% of the sample.

Counted from cysteine to phenylalanine, this CDR3 has 16 amino acids. Only the CDR3 region is kept as DNA, spanning 48 bases read in frame from base 1. The trim is 0 bases for V and 2 bases for J, with a gap of 11 bases between the germline ends. CDR1 and CDR2, per the germline V gene, are LGHNA and YSLEER. Material: whole blood, obtained in connection with sensitization to the hapten diphenylcyclopropenone (DPC). The chain uses TRBV4-3 and TRBJ2-1, with the D gene uncertain. This clonotype was obtained from a man aged 40-55 years with alopecia areata. Some clones in this sample may be carry-over from other donors' samples. CDR3 loop: CASSQDFAITYNEQFF. The sequenced DNA: TGCGCCAGCAGCCAAGATTTTGCGATAACCTACAATGAGCAGTTCTTC.